The 31 T cell receptor beta chains reported below all come from one sample, sequenced in a study of blood T cell repertoires in COVID-19. TCRdb keeps only in-frame clones here, not all; method: immunoSEQ multiplex PCR. Among 230,000 or so clones listed, approximately 80% were seen once. Input material: peripheral blood. The receptors stem from a woman aged 80 or over with COVID-19, enrolled during active disease.

The J gene is TRBJ1-4, the V gene TRBV3-1 (or the pseudogene TRBV3-2), with D perhaps TRBD1 (5 bases). The CDR3 runs 15 residues. V lost 4 bases and J lost 4, with 13 bases in between. The germline CDR1 and CDR2 sequences are LGHDT and YNNKEL (reference sequence). The CDR3, as DNA: TGTGCCAGCAGCCCCATTTGGGGGGGTAATGAAAAACTGTTTTTT. Amino acids: CASSPIWGGNEKLFF.

The V and J genes are TRBV29-1 and TRBJ1-5; possibly TRBD1 for D (5 bases). V lost 6 bases to trimming and J lost 4 bases, with 16 bases between them. This CDR3 is 14 amino acids long. The germline V gene has CDR1 SQVTM and CDR2 ANQGSEA. The CDR3 loop is CSVSGTGNNQPQHF. CDR3 nucleotides: TGCAGCGTCTCCGGGACTGGGAATAATCAGCCCCAGCATTTT.

V and J are TRBV6-2 or TRBV6-3 and TRBJ1-2; no reliable D call. V lost 2 bases to trimming and J lost 3 bases, with 7 bases between them. The germline V gene encodes CDR1 MNHEY and CDR2 SVGEGT. The CDR3 is made up of 13 amino acids. Here the CDR3 reads CASSYVSDYGYTF. The CDR3 coding sequence is TGTGCCAGCAGTTACGTGTCAGACTATGGCTACACCTTC.

The rearrangement uses TRBV18 and TRBJ1-6; perhaps TRBD1 as D (6 bases). The CDR3 runs 13 residues. Germline CDR1 reads KGHSH; CDR2 reads LQKENI. Trimming pared 6 bases from V and 11 bases from J, leaving 14 bases between. The CDR3 DNA follows: TGTGCCAGCTCCCCAGGGGAGGGGACACCCCTCCACTTT. Its translation is CASSPGEGTPLHF.

The chain carries TRBV28 and TRBJ1-5; D is undetermined. CDR1 and CDR2 (germline): MDHEN, SYDVKM. The CDR3 covers 14 residues. V was pared by 3 bases and J by 5 bases, with 11 bases between. The CDR3 here is CASSFGGGYQPQHF. The CDR3 DNA reads as TGTGCCAGCAGTTTCGGTGGAGGGTATCAGCCCCAGCATTTT.

The V and J genes are TRBV7-9 and TRBJ2-3; possibly TRBD2 for D (5 bases). Germline lookup yields CDR1 SEHNR and CDR2 FQNEAQ (reference sequence). V lost 2 bases to trimming and J lost 2 bases, with 14 bases between them. The length of the CDR3 is 16 residues. The CDR3 coding sequence is TGTGCCAGCAGCTTATATCCCCCGACTAACACAGATACGCAGTATTTT. Its protein product is CASSLYPPTNTDTQYF.

The genes are TRBV4-3 and TRBJ2-5, with 10 bases matching TRBD1. The ends lost 1 base at V and 4 bases at J; junction bases unmatched: 3. The germline V gene has CDR1 LGHNA and CDR2 YSLEER. The CDR3 is 15 residues long. CDR3 amino acids: CASSQGGDRGETQYF. CDR3 nucleotides: TGCGCCAGCAGCCAAGGAGGGGACAGGGGAGAGACCCAGTACTTC.

V gene TRBV5-1 combines with J gene TRBJ1-2; D gene ambiguous. CDR1 and CDR2 from the germline V gene are SGHRS and YFSETQ. V lost 0 bases, J lost 0 bases, and 12 bases lay in between. The CDR3 has 16 residues. The CDR3 DNA reads as TGCGCCAGCAGCTTGGAGGTGGGCCGATCTAACTATGGCTACACCTTC. Protein product: CASSLEVGRSNYGYTF.

The chain combines TRBV25-1 with TRBJ1-1, with D possibly TRBD1 on 5 matching bases. CDR1 is MGHDK, CDR2 SYGVNS, per germline. V dropped 3 bases and J dropped 2 bases, with 10 bases sitting between them. This CDR3 has 14 amino acids. CDR3 DNA sequence: TGTGCCAGCAGTGAGGGGCAGATTAACACTGAAGCTTTCTTT. Translation: CASSEGQINTEAFF.

This clone has a handful of counts. The chain joins TRBV11-2 to TRBJ2-7, with 7 bases identical to TRBD2. CDR1 SGHAT and CDR2 FQNNGV come from the germline V gene. This CDR3 comprises 14 residues. The ends lost 5 bases at V and 4 bases at J; junction bases unmatched: 8. The CDR3 reads CASSPRGGVYEQYF. The CDR3 bases are TGTGCCAGCAGCCCAAGGGGAGGGGTTTACGAGCAGTACTTC.

The chain has TRBV5-5 and TRBJ2-1; D may be TRBD2 (5 bases). V lost 4 bases and J lost 0, with 17 bases in between. In germline, CDR1 is SGHKS, CDR2 YYEKEE (reference sequence). This CDR3 spans 17 amino acids. The chain's CDR3 is CASSPRGQASSYNEQFF. The CDR3 coding sequence is TGTGCCAGCAGCCCTCGAGGGCAGGCTAGCTCCTACAATGAGCAGTTCTTC.

CDR3 region: CASSVGQLEETQYF. CDR3 nucleotides: TGCGCCAGCAGCGTGGGACAGCTCGAAGAGACCCAGTACTTC. The chain uses TRBV5-1 and TRBJ2-5; 7 bases align to TRBD1. This CDR3 has 14 amino acids. The V gene's germline CDR1 is SGHRS and CDR2 YFSETQ. Trimming at V came to 4 bases and at J to 3 bases, leaving 6 bases not matched to a gene.

This rearrangement joins TRBV29-1 to TRBJ2-3, with 13 nucleotides matching TRBD2. Germline CDR1 SQVTM, CDR2 ANQGSEA. Losses at the gene ends were 7 bases for V and 3 bases for J; bases not matched to a gene: 1. The CDR3 is 13 amino acids. The CDR3 DNA follows: TGCAGCGGGACTAGCGGGAGTACAGATACGCAGTATTTT. This sequence encodes CSGTSGSTDTQYF.

The rearrangement joins TRBV30 to TRBJ1-1; D ambiguous. There are 15 residues in the CDR3. Trimming took off 2 bases at V and 1 base at J, with 14 bases between the two ends. CDR1 is GTSNPN, CDR2 SVGIG, per germline (reference sequence). The DNA for the CDR3 is TGTGCCTGGAGTATTCCGCTCGAGTGGAACACTGAAGCTTTCTTT. Translated, it gives CAWSIPLEWNTEAFF.

This chain uses TRBV18 with TRBJ2-6; unclear D gene. Looked up from germline, CDR1 is KGHSH and CDR2 is LQKENI. This CDR3 has 15 amino acids. V was cut by 4 bases and J by 1 base, with 8 bases left in between. CDR3 protein: CASSQQFSGANVLTF. The CDR3 DNA follows: TGTGCCAGCTCACAACAGTTTTCTGGGGCCAACGTCCTGACTTTC.

This chain uses TRBV5-1 with TRBJ1-1; perhaps TRBD1 as D (6 bases). CDR1 and CDR2 (germline): SGHRS, YFSETQ. This CDR3 is built from 14 residues. V was cut by 4 bases and J by 3 bases, with 13 bases left in between. As DNA, the CDR3 is TGCGCCAGCAGCCGCGGGGGCTTGGACACTGAAGCTTTCTTT. Translation: CASSRGGLDTEAFF.

This sequence joins TRBV11-3 and TRBJ2-7, with a weak D call TRBD1 (6 bases). Trimming left V 2 bases short and J 2 bases short, with 13 bases between. From germline, CDR1 is SGHNT and CDR2 YENEEA. This CDR3 has 15 residues. CDR3 coding DNA: TGTGCCAGCAGCTTATTTACCGGACAGACCTACGAGCAGTACTTC. Encoded protein: CASSLFTGQTYEQYF.

In its sample, this clone was seen many times. The chain employs TRBV18 and TRBJ2-2; the D is unclear. The CDR3 loop spans 15 amino acids. Trimming took 0 bases from V and 2 from J, leaving 7 bases between them. Germline V gene lookup returns CDR1 KGHSH and CDR2 LQKENI. In DNA form, the CDR3 reads TGTGCCAGCTCACCACCGAGGCTTAACACCGGGGAGCTGTTTTTT. It specifies CASSPPRLNTGELFF.

The chain joins TRBV7-8 to TRBJ1-2; D unclear. Between the trimmed V and J ends, which lost 2 bases and 7 bases, there was a span of 11 bases. CDR3 length: 13 residues. Germline lookup yields CDR1 SGHVS and CDR2 FQNEAQ. CDR3 amino acids: CASSLSPDGGYTF. As DNA, the CDR3 is TGTGCCAGCAGCTTATCGCCAGATGGTGGCTACACCTTC.

The chain couples TRBV5-4 to TRBJ1-3; TRBD1 aligns across 9 bases. Germline V CDR1 and CDR2: SGHNT, YYREEE (reference sequence). With 3 bases clipped from V and 0 bases from J, the junction kept 7 bases outside the gene matches. The CDR3 contains 17 residues. Here the CDR3 reads CASSYNLGQGSGNTIYF. The CDR3 DNA reads as TGTGCCAGCAGCTATAACCTGGGACAGGGCTCTGGAAACACCATATATTTT.

This chain links TRBV6-5 with TRBJ2-6; the match to TRBD1 covers 8 bases. Trimming cost V 6 bases and J 4 bases; bases outside gene matches: 2. The germline CDR1 and CDR2 sequences are MNHEY and SVGAGI. The CDR3 has 14 amino acids. The CDR3 is CASRGTGGANVLTF. Written as DNA, the CDR3 is TGTGCCAGCAGAGGGACAGGAGGGGCCAACGTCCTGACTTTC.

V is TRBV10-3 and J is TRBJ1-5; a weak D match, TRBD1 (6 bases). V was pared by 3 bases and J by 6 bases, with 12 bases between. CDR3 length equals 14 residues. Per germline, CDR1 ENHRY and CDR2 SYGVKD. CDR3 loop: CAISDRGTGQPQHF. The CDR3 DNA reads TGTGCCATCAGTGACAGGGGAACGGGTCAGCCCCAGCATTTT.

The chain is built from TRBV2 and TRBJ1-2, with D tentatively TRBD1 (5 bases). Germline CDR1 reads SNHLY; CDR2 reads FYNNEI. The CDR3 consists of 14 residues. V dropped 4 bases and J dropped 1 base, with 10 bases sitting between them. CDR3 DNA sequence: TGTGCCAGCAGTGGTTTGACAGTTAACTATGGCTACACCTTC. It specifies CASSGLTVNYGYTF.

DNA for the CDR3: TGTGCCAGCAGTTTAAAAGTCGGTTACTATGGCTACACCTTC. This codes for CASSLKVGYYGYTF. This rearrangement joins TRBV27 to TRBJ1-2; unclear D gene. Deletions cut 2 bases from V and 3 bases from J, with 10 bases between. The CDR3 contains 14 residues. The germline gives CDR1 MNHEY, CDR2 SMNVEV (reference sequence).

J is TRBJ1-2 and V is TRBV5-6; TRBD1 matches at 7 bases. Germline V lookup: CDR1 SGHDT, CDR2 YYEEEE. Trimming at V came to 4 bases and at J to 6 bases, leaving 6 bases not matched to a gene. The CDR3 is 13 residues long. CDR3 loop: CASSRTGANGYTF. The CDR3 coding sequence is TGTGCCAGCAGCAGAACAGGGGCTAATGGCTACACCTTC.

This clone was recorded a few times. This chain links TRBV6-5 with TRBJ2-1; 8 nucleotides align to TRBD2. The CDR3 runs 15 residues. Trimming cost V 9 bases and J 6 bases; bases outside gene matches: 13. From germline, CDR1 is MNHEY and CDR2 SVGAGI. CDR3 DNA: TGTGCCAGTACCCTTCAAGCGGGGGCCTCCAATGAGCAGTTCTTC. This sequence encodes CASTLQAGASNEQFF.

The chain employs TRBV7-3 and TRBJ2-3; a weak D match, TRBD2 (6 bases). The ends were cut back, 1 base at V and 3 bases at J, with 11 bases in the middle. Per the germline V gene, CDR1 is SGHTA and CDR2 is FQGTGA. CDR3 length: 15 amino acids. CDR3 region: CASSLIGGVTDTQYF. As DNA, the CDR3 is TGTGCCAGCAGCTTAATCGGCGGGGTAACAGATACGCAGTATTTT.

The chain is built from TRBV11-3 and TRBJ2-3; tentative D call: TRBD2 (7 bases). The CDR3 spans 16 residues. Per germline, CDR1 SGHNT and CDR2 YENEEA. Trimming removed 5 bases from V and 4 bases from J, with 19 bases in between. In nucleotides, the CDR3 is TGTGCCAGCAGCACCCGATTGGGGGGGGGCCCAGATACGCAGTATTTT. The encoded protein is CASSTRLGGGPDTQYF. Variable domain in full (rest from reference TRBV11-3 and TRBJ2-3): EAGVVQSPRYKIIEKKQPVAFWCNPISGHNTLYWYLQNLGQGPELLIRYENEEAVDDSQLPKDRFSAERLKGVDSTLKIQPAELGDSAVYLCASSTRLGGGPDTQYFGPGTRLTVL.

The chain employs TRBV6-1 and TRBJ2-7, with 9 bases matching TRBD1. CDR1 and CDR2 (germline): MNHNS, SASEGT. CDR3 length: 17 amino acids. V lost 4 bases and J lost 7; bases outside the gene matches: 17. CDR3 in DNA: TGTGCCAGCAGTGGACTGGGGATTTTACAGGGGGCAAGGGAGCAGTACTTC. Encoded protein: CASSGLGILQGAREQYF.

The chain has TRBV3-1 (or the pseudogene TRBV3-2) and TRBJ2-2, with D uncertain. Germline CDR1 is LGHDT and CDR2 is YNNKEL (reference sequence). CDR3 length: 13 residues. V was shortened by 0 bases and J by 6 bases, with 5 bases between the two germline ends. The CDR3 nucleotides read TGTGCCAGCAGCCAAGATGGGCCCGGGGAGCTGTTTTTT. Translating it yields CASSQDGPGELFF.

This clone was observed a few times. The V call is TRBV2, the J call TRBJ2-7; TRBD1 might be the D (5 bases). Germline V lookup: CDR1 SNHLY, CDR2 FYNNEI. The ends were cut back, 4 bases at V and 0 bases at J, with 10 bases in the middle. The CDR3 loop spans 14 amino acids. The CDR3 loop reads CASSVTASSYEQYF. In DNA, the CDR3 is TGTGCCAGCAGTGTGACAGCCAGCTCCTACGAGCAGTACTTC.